These 22 T cell receptor beta chains were sequenced from one sample in a study of blood T cell repertoires in COVID-19. Profiled with immunoSEQ multiplex PCR; TCRdb holds only in-frame clones, not every one. The repertoire holds about 80,000 clones, with roughly 82% as singletons. The sequenced sample was peripheral blood. The receptors come from an elderly man with acute or convalescent COVID-19.

The rearrangement links TRBV3-1 (or the pseudogene TRBV3-2) to TRBJ1-1; TRBD1 matches 10 bases. From germline, CDR1 is LGHDT and CDR2 YNNKEL (reference sequence). The V and J ends lost 1 base and 5 bases, in that order; junction bases with no gene match: 1. The CDR3 extends over 14 amino acids. CDR3 sequence (DNA): TGTGCCAGCAGCCAAGGGACAGGGGGGACTGAAGCTTTCTTT. Translated: CASSQGTGGTEAFF.

The J gene is TRBJ1-1, the V gene TRBV29-1; 8 bases line up with TRBD1. The CDR3 spans 16 residues. CDR1 and CDR2 from the germline V gene are SQVTM and ANQGSEA. V shed 5 bases and J 1 base; nucleotides not matched to a gene: 12. This CDR3 is CSVLLRTGRPNTEAFF. The CDR3 nucleotides are TGCAGCGTTCTCCTACGGACAGGGCGTCCGAACACTGAAGCTTTCTTT.

The rearrangement joins TRBV18 to TRBJ2-7; weak D call: TRBD1 (6 bases). V was shortened by 6 bases and J by 2 bases, with 11 bases between the two germline ends. CDR1 KGHSH and CDR2 LQKENI come from the germline V gene. The CDR3 sequence is 13 residues long. This CDR3 reads CASSTGQTYEQYF. The CDR3 coding sequence is TGTGCCAGCTCCACGGGACAAACCTACGAGCAGTACTTC.

The chain links TRBV27 to TRBJ1-2; TRBD1 matches at 9 bases. CDR3 size: 14 residues. In germline, CDR1 is MNHEY, CDR2 SMNVEV (reference sequence). The V segment lost 6 bases and the J segment 4 bases; nucleotides outside the gene matches: 6. In DNA, the CDR3 is TGTGCCAGCAGCTCGACAGGGGGAGGCTATGGCTACACCTTC. Translated: CASSSTGGGYGYTF.

To note about this clone: In the same sample, other DNA sequences code for this CDR3. The chain has TRBV6-5 and TRBJ1-1, with 7 bases lining up with TRBD1. Germline V gene data show CDR1 as MNHEY and CDR2 as SVGAGI. V lost 6 bases, J lost 2 bases, and 9 bases stayed unmatched. This CDR3 is built from 15 residues. CDR3 DNA sequence: TGTGCCAGCAGCCGGCGGGACAGACCTAACACTGAAGCTTTCTTT. Amino acids: CASSRRDRPNTEAFF.

The rearrangement uses TRBV9 and TRBJ2-7; D perhaps matches TRBD1 (5 bases). The CDR3 contains 13 residues. The V gene's germline CDR1 is SGDLS and CDR2 YYNGEE. Trimming cost V 2 bases and J 3 bases, with 9 bases left between them. In DNA form, the CDR3 reads TGTGCCAGCAGCGTCGGCGACAGCTACGAGCAGTACTTC. This encodes CASSVGDSYEQYF.

The chain couples TRBV5-6 to TRBJ1-4; D gene ambiguous. The germline V gene encodes CDR1 SGHDT and CDR2 YYEEEE. This CDR3 region has 14 residues. V shed 4 bases and J shed 7 bases, with 14 bases lying between them. The CDR3 nucleotides are TGTGCCAGCAGCCTTCCCGGAGCGGGTGAAAAACTGTTTTTT. Encoded protein: CASSLPGAGEKLFF. Together with reference TRBV5-6 and TRBJ1-4, the CDR3 gives the full variable domain: DAGVTQSPTHLIKTRGQQVTLRCSPKSGHDTVSWYQQALGQGPQFIFQYYEEEERQRGNFPDRFSGHQFPNYSSELNVNALLLGDSALYLCASSLPGAGEKLFFGSGTQLSVL.

The chain links TRBV7-9 to TRBJ2-2; D unclear. Deletions cut 5 bases from V and 2 bases from J, with 12 bases between. This CDR3 contains 15 residues. CDR1 is SEHNR and CDR2 is FQNEAQ in the germline V gene (reference sequence). The CDR3 protein is CASSPTLLNTGELFF. The CDR3, as DNA: TGTGCCAGCAGCCCTACCCTACTAAACACCGGGGAGCTGTTTTTT.

The rearrangement joins TRBV27 to TRBJ2-1, with 8 bases matching TRBD1. Germline V gene lookup returns CDR1 MNHEY and CDR2 SMNVEV (reference sequence). This CDR3 contains 14 residues. V lost 2 bases, J lost 5 bases, and 2 bases stayed unmatched. The CDR3 DNA reads TGTGCCAGCAGTTTAGGGACAGGAAACAATGAGCAGTTCTTC. Amino acids: CASSLGTGNNEQFF.

The genes are TRBV19 and TRBJ2-7; 7 positions match TRBD1. Germline CDR1 is LNHDA and CDR2 is SQIVND (reference sequence). The CDR3 runs 15 residues. V dropped 3 bases and J dropped 5; count of bases not matched to a gene: 10. CDR3 amino acids: CASSIGDSGRNEQYF. As DNA, the CDR3 is TGTGCCAGTAGTATCGGGGACAGTGGCAGGAACGAGCAGTACTTC.

This clone was observed a handful of times. This chain joins TRBV11-2 and TRBJ2-7, with 9 bases fitting TRBD2. The CDR3 extends over 15 amino acids. Per the germline V gene, CDR1 is SGHAT and CDR2 is FQNNGV. Unmatched junction bases numbered 10, after V lost 4 bases and J lost 6 bases. The CDR3 bases are TGTGCCAGCAGCTCCCTAGCGGGGCCTTCGGGCGAGCAGTACTTC. Its translation: CASSSLAGPSGEQYF.

The chain uses TRBV5-1 and TRBJ1-1; weak D call: TRBD1 (5 bases). Trimming pared 0 bases from V and 11 bases from J, leaving 11 bases between. Germline V lookup: CDR1 SGHRS, CDR2 YFSETQ. This CDR3 spans 12 amino acids. DNA of the CDR3: TGCGCCAGCAGCTTGGGGCAGGGTGACGCTTTCTTT. Protein sequence: CASSLGQGDAFF.

This clone has more than one count but fewer than ten. The chain joins TRBV3-1 (or the pseudogene TRBV3-2) to TRBJ1-2; D might be TRBD1 (6 bases). The germline V and J ends were trimmed by 3 bases and 8 bases, with 13 bases remaining between them. The CDR3 extends over 13 amino acids. Per the germline V gene, CDR1 is LGHDT and CDR2 is YNNKEL (reference sequence). CDR3 nucleotide sequence: TGTGCCAGCAGCCAGCGGGGGGCTTGGGGCTACACCTTC. Amino acid sequence: CASSQRGAWGYTF.

The chain couples TRBV7-6 to TRBJ2-5, with 8 nucleotides matching TRBD1. Trimming removed 7 bases from V and 5 bases from J; junction bases left unmatched: 15. Looked up from germline, CDR1 is SGHVS and CDR2 is FNYEAQ. The CDR3 is 16 amino acids. As DNA, the CDR3 is TGTGCCAGCACCCTATATCCCGGGACAGGCCATGAGACCCAGTACTTC. Protein: CASTLYPGTGHETQYF.

CDR3 DNA: TGCGCCAGCAGTCAATCATACAGCCAAGATAGCAATCAGCCCCAGCATTTT. This translates into CASSQSYSQDSNQPQHF. This rearrangement joins TRBV23-1 to TRBJ1-5; D gene ambiguous. TRBV23-1 is placed among ORFs of uncertain function. The CDR3 extends over 17 amino acids. The germline V and J ends were trimmed by 0 bases and 0 bases, with 12 bases remaining between them.

The V gene is TRBV10-3, the J gene TRBJ1-2; D is unclear. The CDR3 consists of 13 residues. The germline gives CDR1 ENHRY, CDR2 SYGVKD. Trimming removed 1 base at V and 4 bases at J, with 7 bases between. This chain's CDR3 is CAISELQIYGYTF. The CDR3 nucleotides are TGTGCCATCAGTGAGTTACAGATCTATGGCTACACCTTC.

This clone was seen just once. The CDR3 nucleotides read TGTGCCAGCTCACCCTGGACAGCGAGAGAGACCCAGTACTTC. This encodes CASSPWTARETQYF. The J gene is TRBJ2-5, the V gene TRBV18, with a tentative D call TRBD1 (6 bases). Germline values: CDR1 KGHSH, CDR2 LQKENI. With 3 bases removed from V and 4 bases from J, the gap between germline ends came to 12 bases. The CDR3 covers 14 residues.

This clone came up once. The rearrangement uses TRBV11-1 and TRBJ2-1; 10 nucleotides line up with TRBD1. V was clipped by 0 bases and J by 9 bases; unmatched bases: 5. CDR1 SGHAT and CDR2 FQDESV come from the germline V gene (reference sequence). CDR3 length equals 15 residues. CDR3 residues: CASSLARQGAGEQFF. The DNA for the CDR3 is TGTGCCAGCAGCTTAGCCCGACAGGGGGCGGGTGAGCAGTTCTTC.

CDR3 nucleotides: TGTGCCAGCAGGGACAGGGGGCTAGGCGAGCAGTACTTC. It encodes CASRDRGLGEQYF. V is TRBV6-5 and J is TRBJ2-7; 11 bases agree with TRBD1. V shed 6 bases and J 6 bases; nucleotides not matched to a gene: 4. CDR3 length equals 13 residues. The germline V gene encodes CDR1 MNHEY and CDR2 SVGAGI.

The genes are TRBV6-5 and TRBJ2-7; TRBD1 aligns across 9 bases. CDR3 length equals 15 residues. Germline V gene data show CDR1 as MNHEY and CDR2 as SVGAGI. V trimming: 0 bases; J trimming: 6 bases; junction bases outside the gene matches: 6. Here the CDR3 DNA reads TGTGCCAGCAGTTACTCGGGACAGGGTGCAAGCGAGCAGTACTTC. This gives the protein CASSYSGQGASEQYF.

The genes are TRBV5-6 and TRBJ2-7; tentatively, D is TRBD2 (6 bases). Germline assignment: CDR1 SGHDT and CDR2 YYEEEE. This CDR3 spans 16 amino acids. The V and J ends lost 2 bases and 4 bases respectively, with 19 bases between them. CDR3 amino acids: CASSFMGGVSAYEQYF. The DNA of the CDR3 is TGTGCCAGCAGCTTTATGGGAGGTGTGTCGGCGTACGAGCAGTACTTC.

The CDR3 bases are TGCGCCAGCAGCTCCGGGACAGACTACACTGAAGCTTTCTTT. It translates to CASSSGTDYTEAFF. The rearrangement links TRBV5-1 to TRBJ1-1; TRBD1 agrees at 7 bases. J lost 3 bases, V lost 3 bases, and 5 bases had no gene match. Germline-derived CDR1 and CDR2 are SGHRS and YFSETQ. The CDR3 length is 14 residues.